This T cell receptor (beta chain) was identified in a study of cytomegalovirus exposure and HLA in healthy donors. The study, taken as a whole, reports: Cytomegalovirus association was assigned to about 150 TCR beta chains. Across donors, most TCRs were seen rarely, yet some public ones were widespread. Available immune exposure information was restricted to CMV serostatus only.

Concerning this clone: Its antigen is undetermined.

PCR amplification relied on 60 Vbeta primers (plus 13 Jbeta primers). The data were produced by immunoSEQ multiplex PCR, yet TCRdb's version contains in-frame clones alone and is incomplete. This table holds roughly 99,000 clones, approximately 79% found once. Trimming cost V 1 base and J 10 bases; bases outside gene matches: 7. The germline V gene encodes CDR1 LGHNA and CDR2 YSLEER. The CDR3 consists of 15 residues. This TCR came from a woman aged 40 to 49 in good health and CMV-seropositive. The chain couples TRBV4-3 to TRBJ1-6, with 7 bases matching TRBD1. Specimen: PBMCs. The CDR3 loop is CASSQAEGGGSPLHF. For the CDR3, the DNA is TGCGCCAGCAGCCAAGCGGAAGGGGGCGGATCACCCCTCCACTTT.